This T cell receptor (beta chain) was sequenced in a study of blood T cell repertoires in COVID-19 (dated by TCRdb to about 2020). Turning to the overall study: Samples covering the acute and convalescent phases of COVID-19 were provided by collaborators in the United States, Italy and Spain. Deeply sampled blood TCRbeta repertoires from subjects exposed to, actively infected with, or recovered from COVID-19 were included in the dataset. Samples were obtained from the ongoing ImmuneRACE study (first 160 participants) and from roughly 1,300 subjects provided by 6 global collaborators. The sample metadata nearly always contained a de-identified subject ID, COVID-19 status, age in years and sex. The material from the prospective study consisted of cDNA or gDNA derived from T cells, B-cell-depleted T cells, or PBMCs. A freely available public database, intended as a resource for researchers studying the immune response to SARS-CoV-2, is where the repertoires were released. Where available, HLA class I and class II types were taken from metadata supplied by the sample provider and were not determined by assay-based typing. What the authors observed across the whole study: The quantity of clinical and demographic metadata differed by source and by participant and was supplied without curation.

Enrolling through a virtual design, the prospective study's participants ranged in age from roughly 18 to 100 years and lived across roughly 24 United States geographic areas. To assign participants to cohorts, the prospective study relied on clinical history that participants themselves reported in a screening survey and a study questionnaire. In the prospective study, mobile phlebotomists collected whole blood, serum and a nasopharyngeal or oropharyngeal swab from each participant. Prospective study participants could optionally give additional blood draws and questionnaires over an approximately two-month period. Blood samples from the prospective study were shipped frozen or at room temperature prior to DNA extraction. As for this clone: This receptor's antigen is unknown. Base-call qualities are not available, and no considerably larger clone is one nucleotide away. Within the sample, other DNA sequences also encode this same CDR3.

TCRbeta CDR3 regions were amplified from genomic DNA by means of the immunoSEQ Assay, a bias-controlled multiplex PCR. The published analysis was carried out like this. The number of nucleated cells in each sample was estimated from the amplification of reference gene primers within the assay. To quantify the absolute abundance of each unique TCRbeta CDR3 rearrangement, sequence reads were collapsed and filtered. Productive Simpson clonality was computed per sample as the square root of Simpson's diversity index over productive rearrangements. Sourced from immuneACCESS, this table was stored by TCRdb with only in-frame sequences that have V and J called. A share of the clones is absent; for the studies checked, an unresolved V gene accounts for under half, and the remainder has no known explanation. D and trimming come from the DNA, and the V and J calls and clone size come from that table. The sample table contains 200,000 to 300,000 clones; only one count was recorded for about 91% of them. The ten largest clones add up to roughly 2.4% of the sample.

The germline V gene yields SGHAT for CDR1 and FQNNGV for CDR2. Inclusive of the bounding cysteine and phenylalanine, the CDR3 is 16 residues long. This entry keeps only the CDR3 DNA: 48 bases, framed from base 1. V is pruned by 3 bases and J by 1 base, leaving 6 bases of the junction without a gene match. The receptor's source is a woman aged 40-49 years with acute COVID-19. The sequence joins TRBV11-2 to TRBJ2-5; 9 middle bases align to TRBD2. Material for sequencing was PBMCs or T cells enriched from blood (not recorded which). CDR3 protein: CASSLGASGTQETQYF. The DNA sequence is given as TGTGCCAGCAGCTTGGGGGCTAGCGGGACCCAAGAGACCCAGTACTTC.